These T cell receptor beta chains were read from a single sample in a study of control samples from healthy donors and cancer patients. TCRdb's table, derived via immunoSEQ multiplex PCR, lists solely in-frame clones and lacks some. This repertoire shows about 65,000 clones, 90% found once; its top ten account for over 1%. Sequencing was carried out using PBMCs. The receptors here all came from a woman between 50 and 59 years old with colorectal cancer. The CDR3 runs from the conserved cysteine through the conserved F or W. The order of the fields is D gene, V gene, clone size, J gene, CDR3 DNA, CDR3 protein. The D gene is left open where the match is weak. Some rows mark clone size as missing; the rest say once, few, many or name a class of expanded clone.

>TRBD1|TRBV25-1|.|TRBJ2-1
TGTGCCAGCAGTGATCCGGGACAGAGGTCCAATGAGCAGTTCTTC
CASSDPGQRSNEQFF
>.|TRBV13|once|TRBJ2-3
TGTGCCAGCAGCTTACTAGCTACAGATACGCAGTATTTT
CASSLLATDTQYF
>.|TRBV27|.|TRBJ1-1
TGTGCCAGCAGTCAGGGACGGTTGAACACTGAAGCTTTCTTT
CASSQGRLNTEAFF
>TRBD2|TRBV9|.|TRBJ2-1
TGTGCCAGCAGCGCCCAGGGACTAGCGGGAGTGGATGAGCAGTTCTTC
CASSAQGLAGVDEQFF
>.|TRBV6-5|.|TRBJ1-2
TGTGCCAGCAGTTACGGGGCTAACTATGGCTACACCTTC
CASSYGANYGYTF
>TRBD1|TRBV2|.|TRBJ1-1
TGTGCCAGCAGTGCCCACCGGACAGGGAAGACTGAAGCTTTCTTT
CASSAHRTGKTEAFF
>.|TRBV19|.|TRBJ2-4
TGTGCCAGTAGGGCAGGGGACGGGGTCGACATTCAGTACTTC
CASRAGDGVDIQYF
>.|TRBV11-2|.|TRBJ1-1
TGTGCCAGCAGCCCCCTCCCCGCCGAGAGAGCTTTCTTT
CASSPLPAERAFF
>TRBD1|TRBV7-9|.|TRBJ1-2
TGTGCCAGCAGCTTGCTGGGACAGCGGAACTATGGCTACACCTTC
CASSLLGQRNYGYTF
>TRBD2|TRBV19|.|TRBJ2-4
TGTGCCAGTAGTATCAGCGGGAAAGCCAAAAACATTCAGTACTTC
CASSISGKAKNIQYF
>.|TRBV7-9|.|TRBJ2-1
TGTGCCAGCAGCTTAGCGGGGAGTAGCGGTTCCTACAATGAGCAGTTCTTC
CASSLAGSSGSYNEQFF
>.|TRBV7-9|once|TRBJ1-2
TGTGCCAGCAAGGGTGAGGAGTATGGCTACACCTTC
CASKGEEYGYTF
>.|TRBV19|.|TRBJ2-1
TGTGCCAGTAGTACTCAGTCTTATGGCCCAAGTCGCCAATTGCATGAGCAGTTCTTC
CASSTQSYGPSRQLHEQFF
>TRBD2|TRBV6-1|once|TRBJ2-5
TGTGCCAGCAGTGACAACCTCCAGCGGGAGGGCCGGGAGACCCAGTACTTC
CASSDNLQREGRETQYF
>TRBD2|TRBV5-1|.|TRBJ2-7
TGCGCCAGCAGCGCCCTAGCGGGGAGCTCCTACGAGCAGTACTTC
CASSALAGSSYEQYF
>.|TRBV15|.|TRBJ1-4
TGTGCCACCAGCAGAGATCTAGGTGTGGAAAAACTGTTTTTT
CATSRDLGVEKLFF
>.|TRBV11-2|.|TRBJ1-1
TGTGCCAGCAGCTTATTTTGGTCCCCTGAAGCTTTCTTT
CASSLFWSPEAFF
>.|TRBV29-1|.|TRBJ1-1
TGCAGCGTTGGGAGGGGCGGGGACACTGAAGCTTTCTTT
CSVGRGGDTEAFF
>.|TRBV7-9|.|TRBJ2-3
TGTGCCAGCAGCTTAGACCCGGGTACGCAGTATTTT
CASSLDPGTQYF
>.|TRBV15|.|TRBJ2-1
TGTGCCACCAGCAGAGATGGCCTTTCCTACAATGAGCAGTTCTTC
CATSRDGLSYNEQFF
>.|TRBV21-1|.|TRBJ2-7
TGTGCCCGCCCCTCCCAAAGAATCTACGAGCAGTACTTC
CARPSQRIYEQYF
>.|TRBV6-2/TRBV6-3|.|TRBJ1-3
TGTGCCAGCAGTTACGCGTCGGGCAGGACCTCTGGAAACACCATATATTTT
CASSYASGRTSGNTIYF
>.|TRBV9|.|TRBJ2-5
TGTGCCAGCAGCAAACGGGACATCCGACAAGAGACCCAGTACTTC
CASSKRDIRQETQYF
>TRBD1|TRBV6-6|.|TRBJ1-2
TGTGCCAGCAGTCGATATTTACCGACGACAGGGGGTTGGTATGGCTACACCTTC
CASSRYLPTTGGWYGYTF
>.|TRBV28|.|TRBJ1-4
TGTGCCAGCAGTCCCCCCTCGAGGGGTAACCTCAGGAATAATGAAAAACTGTTTTTT
CASSPPSRGNLRNNEKLFF
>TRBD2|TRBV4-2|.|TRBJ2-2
TGTGCCAGCAGCCAAGGGCTAGCGGGAGTCAACACCGGGGAGCTGTTTTTT
CASSQGLAGVNTGELFF
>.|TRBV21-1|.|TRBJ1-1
TGTGCCAGCAGCAAAAAATGGGGGAACAACAGGGGAACTGAAGCTTTCTTT
CASSKKWGNNRGTEAFF
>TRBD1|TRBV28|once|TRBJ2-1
TGTGCCAGCAGTTCCCCAGGGGGCAGCTCCTACAATGAGCAGTTCTTC
CASSSPGGSSYNEQFF
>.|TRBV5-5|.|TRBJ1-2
TGTGCCAGCAGCTTATTACGGGGCTATGGCTACACCTTC
CASSLLRGYGYTF
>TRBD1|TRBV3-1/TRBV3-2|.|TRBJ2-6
TGTGCCAGCAGCCAGCTGCCGGGACAGGGCATCAGTTTCTTCTCTGGGGCCAACGTCCTGACTTTC
CASSQLPGQGISFFSGANVLTF
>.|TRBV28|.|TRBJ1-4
TGTGCCAGCAGTCTGGACGGTTTGGTCGAAAAACTGTTTTTT
CASSLDGLVEKLFF
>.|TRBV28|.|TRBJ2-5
TGTGCCAGCAGTTTATCCCCGGGCAGCTCAGTGGAGACCCAGTACTTC
CASSLSPGSSVETQYF
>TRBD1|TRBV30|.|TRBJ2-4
TGTGCCTGGAGGGTGACAGGGTGGGGCATTCAGTACTTC
CAWRVTGWGIQYF
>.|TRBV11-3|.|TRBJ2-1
TGTGCCAGCAGCTTAGTTGGCGGCTCCTACAATGAGCAGTTCTTC
CASSLVGGSYNEQFF
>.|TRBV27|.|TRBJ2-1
TGTGCCAGCAGTCTACAGTATGAGCCACGGATTAAAGGGGTTAGGGATGAGCAGTTCTTC
CASSLQYEPRIKGVRDEQFF
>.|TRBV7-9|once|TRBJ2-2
TGTGCCAGCAGCTTAGTAGAGGGGGCGAACACCGGGGAGCTGTTTTTT
CASSLVEGANTGELFF
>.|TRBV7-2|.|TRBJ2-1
TGTGCCAGCAGCTCCGCACCGGGGAACCCCAATGAGCAGTTCTTC
CASSSAPGNPNEQFF
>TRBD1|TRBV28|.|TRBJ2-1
TGTGCCAGCAGCCGCTGGACAGGGATGGTTCATGAGCAGTTCTTC
CASSRWTGMVHEQFF
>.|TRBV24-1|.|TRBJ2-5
TGTGCCACCAGTGGGGACGCACAAGAGACCCAGTACTTC
CATSGDAQETQYF
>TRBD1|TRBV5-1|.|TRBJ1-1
TGCGCCAGCAGCCCCGCCGGACAGGGGTTGAGGACTGAAGCTTTCTTT
CASSPAGQGLRTEAFF
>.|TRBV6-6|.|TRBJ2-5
TGTGCCAGCAGTTATTTCCAGGGAGAGACCCAGTACTTC
CASSYFQGETQYF
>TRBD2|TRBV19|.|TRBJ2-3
TGTGCCAGTACCGAGACTAGCGGGAGGGCCGTAGATACGCAGTATTTT
CASTETSGRAVDTQYF
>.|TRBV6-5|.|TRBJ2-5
TGTGCCAGCAGTTACTTCAGGGCGAAGACCCAGTACTTC
CASSYFRAKTQYF
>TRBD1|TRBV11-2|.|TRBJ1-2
TGTGCCAGCAGCGCCTACAGGGGGATTGGCTATGGCTACACCTTC
CASSAYRGIGYGYTF
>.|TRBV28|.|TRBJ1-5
TGTGCCAGCAGTTTTAATACCCCCGAGGTCCAGCATTTT
CASSFNTPEVQHF
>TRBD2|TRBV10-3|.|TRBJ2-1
TGTGCCATCAGTGATGCAAGGACTAGCGGGAGCGCTGAGCAGTTCTTC
CAISDARTSGSAEQFF
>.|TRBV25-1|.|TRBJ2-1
TGTGCCAGCAGTGAATCTCTCATGGCGGGTGAGCAGTTCTTC
CASSESLMAGEQFF
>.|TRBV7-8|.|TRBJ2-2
TGTGCCAGCAGCTTAGTGGCGGGGACCCAGAACACCGGGGAGCTGTTTTTT
CASSLVAGTQNTGELFF
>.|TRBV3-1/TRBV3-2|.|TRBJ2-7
TGTGCCAGCAGCCAAGCTGTCGTTTTTCCGACCGAGAGCTCCTACGAGCAGTACTTC
CASSQAVVFPTESSYEQYF
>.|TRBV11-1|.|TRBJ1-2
TGTGCCAGCAGCTTACAGGAGTACTATGGCTACACCTTC
CASSLQEYYGYTF
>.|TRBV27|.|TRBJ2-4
TGTGCCAGCAGTCACACCCCCGCGGGCTCACTAACGAGGGACATTCAGTACTTC
CASSHTPAGSLTRDIQYF
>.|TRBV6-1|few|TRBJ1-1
TGTGCCAGCAGTGAATCCCAGGGGCCCTGGAACACTGAAGCTTTCTTT
CASSESQGPWNTEAFF
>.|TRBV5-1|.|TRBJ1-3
TGCGCCAGCAGTCTCAGCACCTCTGGAAACACCATATATTTT
CASSLSTSGNTIYF
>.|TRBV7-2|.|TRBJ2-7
TGTGCCAGCAGCTTAGAGTTCAGGGTCTTTAACCCTTCCTACGAGCAGTACTTC
CASSLEFRVFNPSYEQYF